The next 27 T cell receptor gamma chains were all read from a single sample in a study of γδ T cells in repeated Plasmodium falciparum infection. Vgamma9/Vdelta2+ and Vdelta2-negative gammadelta T cells were flow-sorted from PBMC for bulk sequencing. TCRdb used CATT to re-call clones from the multiplex PCR reads. The sample comprises around 27,000 gamma-chain clones, approximately 1.5% of which are singletons, and just under 20% rests with the top ten. Sequenced input: gamma-delta T cells from blood. These receptors all come from a pool of human donors (malaria-infected and uninfected, not separated).

Ten or more counts support this clone. The J gene is TRGJ1 or TRGJ2, the V gene TRGV4. CDR3 length: 14 amino acids. V trimming: 0 bases; J trimming: 2 bases; junction bases outside the gene matches: 4. Germline V gene sequence: CDR1 EGSTGY, CDR2 YDSYTSSV. The CDR3 sequence: CATWDGKHYYKKLF. CDR3 coding DNA: TGTGCCACCTGGGATGGGAAGCATTATTATAAGAAACTCTTT.

There are a few counts of this clone. No J gene was assigned, while the V gene was called as TRGV4. Germline V gene data show CDR1 as EGSTGY and CDR2 as YDSYTSSV. The CDR3 consists of 10 residues. This CDR3 is CATWDLLGLF. The CDR3 DNA reads as TGTGCCACCTGGGACCTCCTTGGGCTCTTT.

Only a few counts were recorded for this clone. TCRdb attributes to this sequence the protein of a much larger clone, which differs from the DNA translation at residue 12; a read error is likely, and the protein displayed is translated from the DNA. This chain uses TRGV9 with TRGJP. The J gene comes from matching the DNA to germline here; TCRdb lacks it. The CDR3 covers 18 residues. In germline, CDR1 is GITISATS, CDR2 ISYDGTV (reference sequence). The CDR3 loop is CALWEGLTKELCKKIKVF. Here the CDR3 DNA reads TGTGCCTTGTGGGAGGGCTTAACGAAAGAGTTGTGCAAAAAAATCAAGGTATTT.

As regards this clone: The TCRdb protein comes from a much larger clone and disagrees with this DNA's translation at residue 17, likely due to a read error; the protein given here is derived from the DNA. The J segment was not called; the V segment is TRGV9. CDR3 length: 18 residues. CDR1 and CDR2 from the germline V gene are GITISATS and ISYDGTV (reference sequence). CDR3 loop: CALWEDNKGELGKKIKLF. The CDR3 DNA sequence: TGTGCCTTGTGGGAGGACAATAAGGGGGAGTTGGGCAAAAAAATCAAGTTATTT.

This clone appeared a few times. With only one base between it and a far larger clone, this is likely a read error. Other DNA sequences in the sample encode the same CDR3. This rearrangement joins TRGV4 to TRGJP2. The J gene was not available in TCRdb and was assigned here by matching the DNA to germline segments. The CDR3 has 19 amino acids. Germline assignment: CDR1 EGSTGY and CDR2 YDSYTSSV. CDR3 coding DNA: TGTGCCACTTGGGATAACCTCGTCTCGGCGCAATATAGTGATTGGATCAAGACGTTT. Encoded protein: CATWDNLVSAQYSDWIKTF.

This clone was recorded a few times. This is likely an artifact of a read error, given a far larger clone one base away. Other DNA sequences in this specimen translate into the identical CDR3. The rearrangement uses TRGV9 and TRGJP. No J gene was available from TCRdb, and it was assigned here by a germline match of the DNA. CDR1 and CDR2 from the germline V gene are GITISATS and ISYDGTV (reference sequence). This CDR3 has 18 amino acids. The DNA for the CDR3 is TGTGCCTTGTGGGAGGCTGCGACGGGAGAGTTGGGCAAAAAGATCAAGGTATTT. This codes for CALWEAATGELGKKIKVF.

A note on this clone: A far larger clone is one base from this, pointing to a likely read error. Other DNA sequences of this sample code for an identical CDR3. The V gene call reads TRGV2; no J gene was called. The CDR3 spans 13 residues. Germline V CDR1 and CDR2: EGSNGY, YDSYNSKV. CDR3 protein: CATWDVLRNKKLF. CDR3 nucleotides: TGTGCCACCTGGGACGTCCTAAGGAATAAGAAGCTCTTT.

This clone has more than one count but fewer than ten. It is likely a read error: a sequence one base away is far more abundant. This same CDR3 is encoded by further DNA sequences in the sample. This chain uses TRGV3 with TRGJ1 or TRGJ2. TCRdb is silent on the J gene; assignment here came from matching the DNA to germline. The CDR3 sequence is 13 residues long. In germline, CDR1 is VTNTFY, CDR2 YDVSTARD (reference sequence). The CDR3 DNA reads as TGCGCCACCTGGGAAATTTTATATTATAAGAAACTCTTT. Translation gives CATWEILYYKKLF.

This clone was seen only a few times. The protein that TCRdb holds for this DNA derives from a much larger clone and differs from the translated DNA at residue 9, which likely indicates a read error; the protein shown here is translated from the DNA. The V gene corresponds to TRGV2; no J gene was called. The CDR3 is 14 amino acids. From germline, CDR1 is EGSNGY and CDR2 YDSYNSKV. The CDR3: CATWDAYVEGFQLF. Written as DNA, the CDR3 is TGTGCCACCTGGGACGCATACGTTGAAGGCTTTCAGCTCTTT.

This clone was found a few times. This likely came from a read error, as a far larger clone is one base away. Other DNA sequences from this sample encode an identical CDR3 as well. The chain combines TRGV9 with TRGJ1 or TRGJ2. TCRdb records no J gene; here it was assigned by comparing the DNA to germline. The germline gives CDR1 GITISATS, CDR2 ISYDGTV (reference sequence). This CDR3 contains 14 residues. The CDR3 loop is CALWDPVGHYKKLF. CDR3 bases: TGTGCCCTGTGGGACCCTGTCGGGCATTATAAGAAACTCTTT.

This clone has at least ten counts. It is likely a read error: a sequence one base away is far more abundant. The same CDR3 is also encoded by other DNA sequences in this sample. The chain recombines TRGV9 with TRGJ1 or TRGJ2. The length of the CDR3 is 10 residues. Germline lookup yields CDR1 GITISATS and CDR2 ISYDGTV (reference sequence). CDR3 nucleotides: TGTGCCTTGGAACCTAATAAGAAGCTCTTT. Translating gives CALEPNKKLF.

Many counts were recorded for this clone. A much larger clone differs from this one at a single base, so this may be a read error. The gene calls are TRGV3 and TRGJP2. The CDR3 spans 24 residues. CDR1 and CDR2 (germline): VTNTFY, YDVSTARD (reference sequence). V was clipped by 0 bases and J by 3 bases; unmatched bases: 31. This CDR3 reads CATWDRPISGDQRTPRGSDWIKTF. CDR3 nucleotide sequence: TGTGCCACCTGGGACAGGCCTATCAGCGGCGATCAGCGGACACCCCGCGGTAGTGATTGGATCAAGACGTTT.

This clone occurred many times. This probably arose from a read error, given a far larger clone one base away. At the DNA level, this CDR3 is encoded by other sequences in the same sample as well. This chain connects TRGV9 to TRGJ1 or TRGJ2. TCRdb records no J gene; here it was assigned by comparing the DNA to germline. The V gene end was trimmed by 4 bases and the J gene end by 4 bases; junction bases not matched to a gene: 13. Germline V gene data show CDR1 as GITISATS and CDR2 as ISYDGTV (reference sequence). The length of the CDR3 is 15 residues. In DNA, the CDR3 is TGTGCCTTGTGGGAAGTTACTAGAACCTATTATAAGAAACTCTTT. This encodes CALWEVTRTYYKKLF.

Note on this clone: Translating this DNA gives a protein that differs at residue 4 from the TCRdb one, which belongs to a much larger clone; a read error is likely, and the protein shown is this translation. Distinct nucleotide sequences in the sample also encode this CDR3. The CDR3 here is CALRERKQELGKKIKVF. CDR3 nucleotide sequence: TGTGCCTTGAGGGAGAGGAAGCAAGAGTTGGGCAAAAAAATCAAGGTATTT. The chain combines TRGV9 with TRGJP. TCRdb gives no J gene; it was assigned here by matching the DNA to germline. CDR1 and CDR2 from the germline V gene are GITISATS and ISYDGTV (reference sequence). CDR3 length: 17 residues.

This clone was seen repeatedly, ten times or more. V is TRGV4 and J is TRGJP1. The J gene, absent from TCRdb, was called here by matching the DNA to germline. This CDR3 comprises 11 residues. V shed 6 bases and J 9 bases; nucleotides not matched to a gene: 4. Germline V gene lookup returns CDR1 EGSTGY and CDR2 YDSYTSSV. The DNA for the CDR3 is TGTGCCACCTGGCTAAGTTGGTTCAAGATATTT. Its translation is CATWLSWFKIF.

The table lists this clone with many counts. This DNA's translation and the protein TCRdb lists, from a much larger clone, do not match at residue 5, likely due to a read error; the protein shown is translated from the DNA. Other DNA sequences from this sample encode an identical CDR3 as well. The rearrangement joins TRGV9 to TRGJ1 or TRGJ2. TCRdb leaves out the J gene; it was filled in here by matching the DNA to germline. The CDR3 spans 14 residues. From germline, CDR1 is GITISATS and CDR2 ISYDGTV (reference sequence). The V segment lost 5 bases and the J segment 3 bases; nucleotides outside the gene matches: 10. The DNA for the CDR3 is TGTGCCTTGTGGGGGGTCCAAGCTTATTATAAGAAACTCTTT. Translation: CALWGVQAYYKKLF.

This clone was counted only a few times. Other DNA sequences of this sample code for an identical CDR3. This sequence joins TRGV8 and TRGJP2. TCRdb offers no J gene call, so here the DNA was matched to germline to obtain one. The trim removed 2 bases at V and 8 bases at J, leaving 14 bases unmatched. This CDR3 is built from 16 residues. Germline loops: CDR1 VENAVY, CDR2 YDSYNSRV. The DNA of the CDR3 is TGTGCCACCTGGGATATCGGGCCTTTTGGGGATTGGATCAAGACGTTT. Protein sequence: CATWDIGPFGDWIKTF.

This clone was counted between two and nine times. TCRdb shows a much larger clone's protein in place of this DNA's translation, and the two differ at residue 9, likely through a read error; the protein shown is translated from the DNA. The rearrangement joins TRGV3 to TRGJP1. The J gene comes from matching the DNA to germline here; TCRdb lacks it. The CDR3 has 13 residues. Germline CDR1 and CDR2: VTNTFY and YDVSTARD (reference sequence). The CDR3 loop reads CATWDGTGRFKIF. The DNA for the CDR3 is TGTGCCACCTGGGACGGCACTGGTCGGTTCAAGATATTT.

Points on this clone: The amino acid sequence in TCRdb belongs to a much larger clone and departs from this DNA's translation at residue 5, likely a sequencing read error; the sequence shown is translated from the DNA. This chain links TRGV3 with TRGJ1 or TRGJ2. TCRdb gives no J gene; it was assigned here by matching the DNA to germline. The CDR3 is made up of 17 amino acids. CDR1 is VTNTFY and CDR2 is YDVSTARD in the germline V gene (reference sequence). CDR3 sequence (DNA): TGTGCCACCTGGAACAGGCGACAGCCCGTGAATTATTATAAGAAACTCTTT. Its translation is CATWNRRQPVNYYKKLF.

The sample holds many counts of this clone. The V call is TRGV5, the J call TRGJ1 or TRGJ2. Germline V CDR1 and CDR2: VINAFY, YDVSNSKD. V was clipped by 0 bases and J by 6 bases; unmatched bases: 5. The length of the CDR3 is 13 residues. CDR3: CATWDRPPYKKLF. The CDR3 DNA follows: TGTGCCACCTGGGACAGGCCTCCTTATAAGAAACTCTTT.

Comments on this clone: With only one base between it and a far larger clone, this is likely a read error. Other DNA sequences of this sample code for an identical CDR3. The genes are TRGV9 and TRGJP. Because TCRdb records no J gene, it was assigned here through a match of the DNA to germline. From germline, CDR1 is GITISATS and CDR2 ISYDGTV (reference sequence). The trim removed 3 bases at V and 10 bases at J, leaving 12 bases unmatched. This CDR3 contains 17 residues. The CDR3 region has the DNA TGTGCCTTGTGGGAGCCCCCGTGCTGCTTGGGCAAAAAAATCAAGGTATTT. Translating gives CALWEPPCCLGKKIKVF.

The sample holds many counts of this clone. The chain employs TRGV4 and TRGJ1 or TRGJ2. The CDR3 length is 12 residues. The V segment lost 3 bases and the J segment 3 bases; nucleotides outside the gene matches: 2. The germline gives CDR1 EGSTGY, CDR2 YDSYTSSV. DNA for the CDR3: TGTGCCACCTGGGATCCTTATTATAAGAAACTCTTT. Translating gives CATWDPYYKKLF.

This clone has more than one count but fewer than ten. One base separates it from a far larger clone, so it is likely a read error. Distinct nucleotide sequences in the sample also encode this CDR3. The CDR3 is CATWDGRRELKLF. CDR3 DNA: TGTGCTACCTGGGACGGGCGAAGAGAGTTGAAACTCTTT. The gene calls are TRGV2 and TRGJ1 or TRGJ2. The J gene, absent from TCRdb, was called here by matching the DNA to germline. The CDR3 length is 13 residues. Germline CDR1 is EGSNGY and CDR2 is YDSYNSKV.

Comments on this clone: A single base is all that separates this from a far larger clone, so a read error is likely. Other nucleotide sequences in the sample specify the same CDR3. The V call is TRGV9, the J call TRGJ1 or TRGJ2. No J segment appears in TCRdb, so it was assigned here by matching the sequence to germline. Germline assignment: CDR1 GITISATS and CDR2 ISYDGTV (reference sequence). The CDR3 has 13 amino acids. The CDR3, as DNA: TGTGCCTTGTGGGAGGCGGCACATTACAAGAAACTCTTT. Translated, it gives CALWEAAHYKKLF.

This clone was counted only a few times. This DNA's translation and the protein TCRdb lists, from a much larger clone, do not match at residue 9, likely due to a read error; the protein shown is translated from the DNA. V and J are TRGV5 and TRGJ1 or TRGJ2. The J gene is not listed in TCRdb, so it was assigned here from a DNA match to germline. The CDR3 is 12 residues long. Per germline, CDR1 VINAFY and CDR2 YDVSNSKD. CDR3 loop: CATWDSAYRKLF. The CDR3 region has the DNA TGTGCCACCTGGGACAGTGCCTATAGGAAACTCTTT.

Turning to this clone: This DNA's translation differs at residue 3 from TCRdb's protein, which comes from a much larger clone; a read error is likely, and the protein shown is translated from the DNA. The DNA for the CDR3 is TGTGCCATCTGGGACAGGCCTTGGGGGTATAGTAGTGATTGGATCAAGACGTTT. Amino acids: CAIWDRPWGYSSDWIKTF. This chain links TRGV3 with TRGJP2. TCRdb leaves out the J gene; it was filled in here by matching the DNA to germline. The germline gives CDR1 VTNTFY, CDR2 YDVSTARD (reference sequence). This CDR3 region has 18 residues.

This clone was seen many times. This chain uses TRGV5 with TRGJ1 or TRGJ2. TCRdb leaves out the J gene; it was filled in here by matching the DNA to germline. The CDR3 runs 13 residues. V lost 1 base, J lost 8 bases, and 8 bases stayed unmatched. The germline V gene encodes CDR1 VINAFY and CDR2 YDVSNSKD. This CDR3 reads CATWDSRTDKKLF. CDR3 nucleotide sequence: TGTGCCACCTGGGACAGCCGGACGGATAAGAAACTCTTT.